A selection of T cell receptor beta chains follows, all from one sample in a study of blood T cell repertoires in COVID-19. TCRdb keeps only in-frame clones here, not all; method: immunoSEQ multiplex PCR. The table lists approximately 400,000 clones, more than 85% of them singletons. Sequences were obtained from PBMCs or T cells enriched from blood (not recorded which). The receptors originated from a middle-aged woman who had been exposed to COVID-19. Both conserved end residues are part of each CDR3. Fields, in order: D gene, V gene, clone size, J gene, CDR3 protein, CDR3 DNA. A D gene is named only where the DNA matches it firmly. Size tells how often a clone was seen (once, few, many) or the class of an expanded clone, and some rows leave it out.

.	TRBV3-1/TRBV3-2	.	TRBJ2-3	CASSPQRIKGTDTQYF	TGTGCCAGCAGCCCTCAGCGGATCAAAGGGACAGATACGCAGTATTTT
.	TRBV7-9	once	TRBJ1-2	CASSWDTTGSGRNGYTF	TGTGCCAGCAGCTGGGACACCACCGGATCAGGTCGTAATGGCTACACCTTC
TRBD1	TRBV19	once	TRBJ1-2	CASSIETGQWDGYTF	TGTGCCAGTAGTATAGAAACGGGACAGTGGGACGGCTACACCTTC
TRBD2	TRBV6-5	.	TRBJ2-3	CASSPGGGITDTQYF	TGTGCCAGCAGCCCCGGGGGGGGCATCACAGATACGCAGTATTTT
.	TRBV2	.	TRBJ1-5	CASRDIHNQPQHF	TGTGCCAGCAGGGACATACACAATCAGCCCCAGCATTTT
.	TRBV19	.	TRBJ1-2	CASSLGQRPYGYTF	TGTGCCAGTAGCCTAGGACAGCGGCCCTATGGCTACACCTTC
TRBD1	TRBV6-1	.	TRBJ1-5	CASSDSRGQANQPQHF	TGTGCCAGCAGTGATTCCCGCGGACAGGCTAATCAGCCCCAGCATTTT
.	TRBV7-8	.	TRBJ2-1	CASSTGPISSYNEQFF	TGTGCCAGCAGCACAGGTCCGATTAGCTCCTACAATGAGCAGTTCTTC
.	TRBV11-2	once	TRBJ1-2	CASSFLGVGYGYTF	TGTGCCAGCAGCTTCCTCGGGGTAGGCTATGGCTACACCTTC
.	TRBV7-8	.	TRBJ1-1	CASSSTGNRNTEAFF	TGTGCCAGCAGCTCAACAGGGAATCGGAACACTGAAGCTTTCTTT
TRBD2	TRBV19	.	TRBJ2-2	CASSMGLAEGELFF	TGTGCCAGTAGTATGGGACTAGCTGAAGGAGAGCTGTTTTTT
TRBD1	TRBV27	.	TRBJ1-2	CASSLRQGRNYGYTF	TGTGCCAGCAGTCTTAGACAGGGTCGAAACTATGGCTACACCTTC
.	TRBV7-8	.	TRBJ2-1	CASSATGVGSYNEQFF	TGTGCCAGCAGCGCAACAGGAGTCGGCTCCTACAATGAGCAGTTCTTC
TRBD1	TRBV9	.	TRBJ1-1	CASSAWTGDLEAFF	TGTGCCAGCAGCGCTTGGACAGGGGACCTTGAAGCTTTCTTT
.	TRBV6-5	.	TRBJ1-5	CASSFRPGDNQPQHF	TGTGCCAGCAGTTTCCGGCCCGGGGACAATCAGCCCCAGCATTTT
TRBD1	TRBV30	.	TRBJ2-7	CAWSPEGQGREQYF	TGTGCCTGGAGCCCAGAGGGACAGGGTCGCGAGCAGTACTTC
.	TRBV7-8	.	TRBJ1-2	CASSLGGGGYTF	TGTGCCAGCAGCCTCGGGGGAGGCGGCTACACCTTC
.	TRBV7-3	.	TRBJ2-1	CASSLAEGASARGNEQFF	TGTGCCAGCAGCTTAGCTGAAGGAGCTAGCGCGAGAGGAAATGAGCAGTTCTTC
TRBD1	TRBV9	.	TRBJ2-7	CASSVRTGPYEQYF	TGTGCCAGCAGCGTTCGGACAGGACCCTACGAGCAGTACTTC
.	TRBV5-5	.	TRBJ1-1	CASSLEGLLNTEAFF	TGTGCCAGCAGCTTGGAGGGGTTGTTGAACACTGAAGCTTTCTTT
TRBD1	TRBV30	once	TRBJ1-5	CAWSTQGVGHQPQHF	TGTGCCTGGAGTACACAGGGGGTCGGGCATCAGCCCCAGCATTTT
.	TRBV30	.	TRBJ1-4	CACRGGRNEKLFF	TGTGCCTGCCGGGGGGGGAGGAATGAAAAACTGTTTTTT
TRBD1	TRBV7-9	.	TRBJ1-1	CASRTGTGGTEAFF	TGTGCCAGCAGAACCGGGACAGGGGGCACTGAAGCTTTCTTT
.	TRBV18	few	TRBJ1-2	CASSPDPGSGYTF	TGTGCCAGCTCACCCGACCCGGGGTCCGGCTACACCTTC
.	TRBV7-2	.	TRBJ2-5	CASSFSSGAGETQYF	TGTGCCAGCAGCTTTTCGAGTGGGGCCGGGGAGACCCAGTACTTC
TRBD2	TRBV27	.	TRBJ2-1	CASSLDYGREVEQFF	TGTGCCAGCAGCCTAGATTATGGGAGGGAGGTTGAGCAGTTCTTC
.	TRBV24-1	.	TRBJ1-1	CATSTSRFRGLMPEAFF	TGTGCCACCAGTACATCCCGATTCAGGGGCCTAATGCCTGAAGCTTTCTTT
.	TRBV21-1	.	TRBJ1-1	CASSKALSTGLFAEAFF	TGTGCCAGCAGCAAAGCGCTATCGACAGGGTTGTTCGCTGAAGCTTTCTTT
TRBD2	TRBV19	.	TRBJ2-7	CASSAGTSGNYEQYF	TGTGCCAGTAGTGCCGGGACTAGCGGGAACTACGAGCAGTACTTC
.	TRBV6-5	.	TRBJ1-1	CASSWTDMNTEAFF	TGTGCCAGCAGTTGGACAGACATGAACACTGAAGCTTTCTTT